In this sample, the clone carrying this T cell receptor beta chain turned up a few times. TCRdb re-called the RT-PCR reads through MiXCR, storing one row per CDR3 protein. Of hundreds of thousands of distinct CDR3 sequences in the sample, 13% to 15% were seen once. Trimming removed 3 bases from V and 2 bases from J; junction bases left unmatched: 2. The CDR3 is made up of 16 amino acids. Germline V gene lookup returns CDR1 SGDLS and CDR2 YYNGEE. The J gene is TRBJ2-5, the V gene TRBV9; 15 bases are a match to TRBD2. The clonotype was recovered from a female donor in good health, serving as a healthy control. The material sequenced was memory CD4+ T cells from blood. The CDR3 sequence: CASSEGLAGGQETQYF. As DNA, the CDR3 is TGTGCCAGCAGCGAAGGACTAGCGGGGGGGCAAGAGACCCAGTACTTC.